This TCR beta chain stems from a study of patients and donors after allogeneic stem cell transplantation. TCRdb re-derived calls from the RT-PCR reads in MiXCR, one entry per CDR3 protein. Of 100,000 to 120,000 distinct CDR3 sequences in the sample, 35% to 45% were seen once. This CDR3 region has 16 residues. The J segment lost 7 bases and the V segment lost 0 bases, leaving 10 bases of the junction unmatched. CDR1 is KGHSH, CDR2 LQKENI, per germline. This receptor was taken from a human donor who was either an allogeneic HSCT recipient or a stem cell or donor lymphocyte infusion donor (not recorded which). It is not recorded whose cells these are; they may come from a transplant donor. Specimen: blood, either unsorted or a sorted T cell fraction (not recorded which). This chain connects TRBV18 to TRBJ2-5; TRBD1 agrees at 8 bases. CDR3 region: CASSPPVIRGRGTQYF. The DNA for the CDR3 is TGTGCCAGCTCACCACCGGTGATCAGGGGGCGAGGGACCCAGTACTTC. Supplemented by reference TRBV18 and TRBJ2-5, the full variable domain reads NAGVMQNPRHLVRRRGQEARLRCSPMKGHSHVYWYRQLPEEGLKFMVYLQKENIIDESGMPKERFSAEFPKEGPSILRIQQVVRGDSAAYFCASSPPVIRGRGTQYFGPGTRLLVL.